This T cell receptor beta chain was identified during a study of blood T cell repertoires in COVID-19. In the study overall: Samples of COVID-19 (acute and convalescent) were obtained from the United States, Italy and Spain. T cells, B-cell-depleted T cells, or PBMCs provided the cDNA or gDNA that served as material.

From germline, CDR1 is MNHEY and CDR2 SVGAGI. The CDR3 covers 15 residues. V lost 6 bases, J lost 6 bases, and 10 bases stayed unmatched. The authors' processing: The assay estimated nucleated cells by amplifying reference gene primers. Here immunoSEQ multiplex PCR was the method, and the copy in TCRdb shows in-frame clones only, minus some. V and J calls and clone size follow that table, whereas D and trimming were derived from the DNA. Of about 520,000 clones in the sample, roughly 88% were seen once. Material for sequencing was peripheral blood. The chain employs TRBV6-5 and TRBJ2-3; 9 bases line up with TRBD1. The TCR comes from a human donor in a cohort sampled during active COVID-19. Here the CDR3 reads CASRGTGGEGDTQYF. DNA for the CDR3: TGTGCCAGCAGGGGAACAGGGGGCGAGGGGGATACGCAGTATTTT.